Given below is one TCR beta chain in context. The antigen is unknown. The germline V and J ends were trimmed by 3 bases and 2 bases, with 14 bases remaining between them. The CDR3 is 15 amino acids. Germline loops: CDR1 LGHNA, CDR2 YSLEER. This entry comes from a study of OX40 agonist ivuxolimab in advanced cancers. Study background: An agonistic anti-OX40 (CD134) antibody, ivuxolimab, was used to treat the patients. Checkpoint inhibitors had been given previously to approximately 41% of patients.

Broader study findings: On average, CD8+ T cells had more expanded clones than CD4+. Partial responders at 0.1-3.0 mg/kg showed near-lowest clonal expansion.

Assay: immunoSEQ multiplex PCR; the TCRdb copy retains only in-frame clones and omits some. This repertoire shows about 32,000 clones, 80% to 85% found once; its top ten account for approximately 20%. The sequences come from CD4+ or CD8+ T cells sorted from blood, collected in a trial of the OX40 agonist ivuxolimab. The chain uses TRBV4-3 and TRBJ2-7, with D perhaps being TRBD1 or TRBD2 (5 bases each). The clonotype comes from an adult with an advanced solid tumor such as melanoma, head and neck, liver or kidney cancer. DNA of the CDR3: TGCGCCAGCAGCCAGGGGGAGCCCGGGGCCTACGAGCAGTACTTC. It translates to CASSQGEPGAYEQYF.